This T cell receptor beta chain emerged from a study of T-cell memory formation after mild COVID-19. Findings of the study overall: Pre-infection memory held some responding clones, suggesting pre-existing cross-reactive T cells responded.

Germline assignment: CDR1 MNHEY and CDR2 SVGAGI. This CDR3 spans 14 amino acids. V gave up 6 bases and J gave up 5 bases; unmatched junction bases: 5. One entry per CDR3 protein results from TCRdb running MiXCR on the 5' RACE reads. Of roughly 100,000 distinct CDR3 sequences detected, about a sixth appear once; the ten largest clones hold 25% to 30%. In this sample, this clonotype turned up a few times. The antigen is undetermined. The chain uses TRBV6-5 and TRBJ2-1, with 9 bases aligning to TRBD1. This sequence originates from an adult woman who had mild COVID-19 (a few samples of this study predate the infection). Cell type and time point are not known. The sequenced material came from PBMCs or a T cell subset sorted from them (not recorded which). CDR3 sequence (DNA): TGTGCCAGCAGCCCCAGGACAGGGGACAATGAGCAGTTCTTC. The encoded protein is CASSPRTGDNEQFF.